Reported below is one T cell receptor (beta chain). Its antigen is unidentified. This CDR3 comprises 13 residues. Germline values: CDR1 SGHTA, CDR2 FQGNSA. V dropped 1 base and J dropped 6 bases, with 6 bases sitting between them. Original methodology: Without quality scores, immunoSEQ junctional reads could not be filtered like full-length reads. Profiling relied on immunoSEQ multiplex PCR, and the TCRdb table lists in-frame clones only, not all of them. V and J calls and clone size follow that table, whereas D and trimming were derived from the DNA. Found here are about 2.4 million clones, more than 85% of them singletons; the top ten hold 0.36%. This sample is drawn from a study of shared clonotypes between healthy human individuals. Study findings and constraints: A small donor pool kept down the genetic and exposure-history diversity that was represented.

The origin of this receptor is a man aged 18 to 29 in good health. Some clones in this sample may be carry-over from other donors' samples. The chain has TRBV7-2 and TRBJ2-2; no firm D call. Specimen: naive CD4+ T cells from PBMCs. Subset noted: CD45RA+ positively selected. CDR3 sequence: CASSLVRPGELFF. CDR3 nucleotide sequence: TGTGCCAGCAGCTTAGTGAGGCCCGGGGAGCTGTTTTTT.